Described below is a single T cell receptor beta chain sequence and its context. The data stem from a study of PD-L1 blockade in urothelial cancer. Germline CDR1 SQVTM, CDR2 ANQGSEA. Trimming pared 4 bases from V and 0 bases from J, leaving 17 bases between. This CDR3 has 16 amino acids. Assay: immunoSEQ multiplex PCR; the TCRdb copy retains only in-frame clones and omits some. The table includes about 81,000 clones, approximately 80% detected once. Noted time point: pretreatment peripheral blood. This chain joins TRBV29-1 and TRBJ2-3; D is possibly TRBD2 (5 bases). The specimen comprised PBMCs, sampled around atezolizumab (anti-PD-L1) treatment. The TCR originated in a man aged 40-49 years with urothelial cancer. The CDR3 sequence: CSVVQAGVSSTDTQYF. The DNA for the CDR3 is TGCAGCGTTGTCCAGGCGGGCGTTTCTAGCACAGATACGCAGTATTTT.